This T cell receptor (beta chain) was recorded in a study of blood T cell repertoires in COVID-19. Whole-study context: Sample material is recorded as cDNA or gDNA derived from T cells, B-cell-depleted T cells, or PBMCs.

Produced via immunoSEQ multiplex PCR; TCRdb's table is partial and in-frame only. The table includes about 300,000 clones, 70% to 85% detected once. CDR1 and CDR2 from the germline V gene are LNHDA and SQIVND (reference sequence). With 3 bases removed from V and 5 bases from J, the gap between germline ends came to 10 bases. The CDR3 runs to 13 residues. The chain recombines TRBV19 with TRBJ2-5; tentative D call: TRBD1 (6 bases). This TCR was sampled from a human donor with COVID-19, enrolled during active disease. The donor label of this sample is uncertain. Sequencing used peripheral blood. The CDR3 sequence: CASSIDRLETQYF. The CDR3 nucleotides read TGTGCCAGTAGTATTGACAGGCTGGAGACCCAGTACTTC.